The table lists the clone carrying this TCR beta chain with a few counts. Its antigen is still unknown. Germline values: CDR1 LNHDA, CDR2 SQIVND (reference sequence). Trimming took off 2 bases at V and 5 bases at J, with 13 bases between the two ends. The CDR3 is made up of 15 amino acids. This sample was included in a study of vaccination and CD4 T cells after COVID-19. Treatment specified: approximately 9-day PBMC culture with coronavirus spike peptide pools or control peptides (ViraFEST assay). Oncomine TCR Beta short-read sequencing was applied to DNA from cultured CD4+ T cells. TCRdb re-called the PCR reads with MiXCR, one entry per CDR3 protein. The sample consists of about 17,000 distinct CDR3 sequences, around 29% of them appearing once.

The chain joins TRBV19 to TRBJ1-5, with unresolved D. This TCR came from a human donor with COVID-19. Specimen: cultured CD4+ T cells from blood. CDR3: CASSIPSGSYQPQHF. In DNA, the CDR3 is TGTGCCAGTAGTATACCGTCGGGGAGTTATCAGCCCCAGCATTTT.